Below are 21 T cell receptor beta chains sequenced from a single sample in a study of PD-1 blockade in classical Hodgkin lymphoma. As for time point: newly diagnosed, previously untreated cHL patient sample. Clones were read by immunoSEQ multiplex PCR, and TCRdb kept only the in-frame ones, dropping some. The repertoire has some 27,000 clones, about nine tenths of them found once; the top ten carry roughly 3.8%. Specimen: peripheral blood mononuclear cells (PBMCs). These receptors were obtained from a human donor with classical Hodgkin lymphoma.

The chain is built from TRBV19 and TRBJ2-7; 7 bases align to TRBD1. This CDR3 region has 14 residues. V was pared by 8 bases and J by 4 bases, with 11 bases of the junction left unmatched. CDR1 is LNHDA and CDR2 is SQIVND in the germline V gene (reference sequence). The chain's CDR3 is CASRMGQGVYEQYF. The CDR3 DNA reads TGTGCCAGTCGCATGGGCCAGGGGGTTTACGAGCAGTACTTC.

To note about this clone: Other DNA sequences from this sample encode an identical CDR3 as well. The J gene is TRBJ2-7, the V gene TRBV29-1; 12 nucleotides match TRBD2. The CDR3 contains 13 residues. Trimming cost V 4 bases and J 3 bases; bases outside gene matches: 1. The germline V gene has CDR1 SQVTM and CDR2 ANQGSEA. Here the CDR3 DNA reads TGCAGCGTTGCGACTAGCGGGAGCTACGAGCAGTACTTC. It specifies CSVATSGSYEQYF.

The rearrangement joins TRBV20-1 to TRBJ2-7; possibly TRBD1 for D (5 bases). V shed 6 bases and J shed 4 bases, with 10 bases lying between them. Germline V lookup: CDR1 DFQATT, CDR2 SNEGSKA (reference sequence). The CDR3 has 11 amino acids. CDR3 region: CSASTEYEQYF. CDR3 DNA: TGCAGTGCCTCGACAGAATACGAGCAGTACTTC.

This clone was recorded a few times. The J gene is TRBJ2-7, the V gene TRBV21-1; the table's D call TRBD1 went unverified against the DNA. TRBV21-1 is tagged as a pseudogene. This CDR3 comprises 16 residues. The CDR3 coding sequence is TGTGCCAGCATCTCGAAACAGGGGGCCCCCCTCTACGAGCAGTACTTC. Encoded protein: CASISKQGAPLYEQYF.

The chain uses TRBV9 and TRBJ2-1; no clear D. This CDR3 comprises 14 residues. The germline V gene has CDR1 SGDLS and CDR2 YYNGEE. The V gene lost 2 bases and the J gene lost 6 bases, with 12 bases spanning the gap. The CDR3, as DNA: TGTGCCAGCAGCGTCGGACCAGATTCCAATGAGCAGTTCTTC. It translates to CASSVGPDSNEQFF. The entire variable domain, with the rest obtained from reference TRBV9 and TRBJ2-1, is as follows: DSGVTQTPKHLITATGQRVTLRCSPRSGDLSVYWYQQSLDQGLQFLIQYYNGEERAKGNILERFSAQQFPDLHSELNLSSLELGDSALYFCASSVGPDSNEQFFGPGTRLTVL.

This chain joins TRBV28 and TRBJ2-3, with a tentative D call TRBD2 (5 bases). The CDR3 covers 15 residues. The V gene's germline CDR1 is MDHEN and CDR2 SYDVKM. V was shortened by 2 bases and J by 2 bases, with 11 bases between the two germline ends. CDR3 in amino acids: CASSLRGGYTDTQYF. The CDR3 DNA reads TGTGCCAGCAGTTTACGTGGAGGATACACAGATACGCAGTATTTT.

The chain is built from TRBV6-6 and TRBJ2-1; possible D gene TRBD2, 5 bases. This CDR3 spans 14 amino acids. V was trimmed by 6 bases and J by 0 bases, leaving 9 bases between them. Germline CDR1 and CDR2: MNHNY and SVGAGI (reference sequence). CDR3 region: CASRTRGSYNEQFF. The CDR3 DNA follows: TGTGCCAGCAGGACCCGGGGCTCCTACAATGAGCAGTTCTTC.

CDR3 amino acids: CASSPGLDGYTF. CDR3 coding DNA: TGTGCCAGCAGCCCGGGACTCGATGGCTACACCTTC. The V and J genes are TRBV7-9 and TRBJ1-2; TRBD1 is a possible D gene (5 bases). Germline V gives CDR1 SEHNR, CDR2 FQNEAQ (reference sequence). This CDR3 contains 12 residues. V shed 5 bases and J shed 6 bases, with 10 bases lying between them.

The V call is TRBV4-1, the J call TRBJ1-1; D call uncertain. Trimming shortened V by 2 bases and J by 6 bases, and 10 bases separated the two germline ends. Germline lookup yields CDR1 MGHRA and CDR2 YSYEKL. The CDR3 sequence is 13 residues long. The CDR3 coding sequence is TGCGCCAGCAGCCAAACGGGAGTGGCTGAAGCTTTCTTT. Translated: CASSQTGVAEAFF.

V gene TRBV28 combines with J gene TRBJ2-7; D unclear. The germline gives CDR1 MDHEN, CDR2 SYDVKM. The CDR3 is 11 residues long. The V and J ends lost 5 bases and 3 bases respectively, with 5 bases between them. DNA for the CDR3: TGTGCCAGCAGTGCCAACTACGAGCAGTACTTC. Amino acid sequence: CASSANYEQYF.

V gene TRBV23-1 combines with J gene TRBJ2-4; 9 nucleotides align to TRBD2. TRBV23-1 is an ORF; its function is uncertain. The ends lost 6 bases at V and 8 bases at J; junction bases unmatched: 11. CDR3 length: 15 residues. The DNA for the CDR3 is TGCGCCAGCAGACCGAGACATAGCGGGAGCTACATTCAGTACTTC. Protein sequence: CASRPRHSGSYIQYF.

In nucleotides, the CDR3 is TGCGCCAGCAGCCAAGATCGGGGTCTGGGGACAGGGGCTACCTACGAGCAGTACTTC. Translated, it gives CASSQDRGLGTGATYEQYF. The chain has TRBV4-3 and TRBJ2-7; 10 nucleotides agree with TRBD1. J lost 2 bases, V lost 0 bases, and 13 bases had no gene match. This CDR3 is 19 amino acids long. Germline V gene sequence: CDR1 LGHNA, CDR2 YSLEER.

This chain links TRBV4-3 with TRBJ2-5; D remains ambiguous. This CDR3 region has 15 residues. Germline V gives CDR1 LGHNA, CDR2 YSLEER. The ends were cut back, 0 bases at V and 2 bases at J, with 10 bases in the middle. CDR3 residues: CASSQDSVGQETQYF. As DNA, the CDR3 is TGCGCCAGCAGCCAAGATTCGGTAGGACAAGAGACCCAGTACTTC.

In this sample, this clone turned up once. The chain carries TRBV18 and TRBJ1-4, with 9 bases identical to TRBD1. The CDR3 has 15 residues. The J segment lost 8 bases and the V segment lost 3 bases, leaving 7 bases of the junction unmatched. The germline V gene encodes CDR1 KGHSH and CDR2 LQKENI. The CDR3 is CASSPGTGREEKLFF. CDR3 nucleotides: TGTGCCAGCTCACCGGGGACAGGGAGAGAGGAAAAACTGTTTTTT.

This sequence joins TRBV19 and TRBJ2-2; tentative D call: TRBD2 (5 bases). This CDR3 spans 13 amino acids. Between the trimmed V and J ends, which lost 6 bases and 7 bases, there was a span of 12 bases. Germline CDR1 is LNHDA and CDR2 is SQIVND (reference sequence). The CDR3 DNA is TGTGCCAGTAGCCCCTCGGGGTACGGGGAGCTGTTTTTT. It encodes CASSPSGYGELFF.

This chain joins TRBV5-1 and TRBJ1-5, with D tentatively TRBD1 (5 bases). Germline assignment: CDR1 SGHRS and CDR2 YFSETQ. The CDR3 runs 15 residues. V dropped 4 bases and J dropped 3 bases, with 14 bases sitting between them. The CDR3 DNA reads TGCGCCAGCAGCCCCTTGCCAGGGAACAATCAGCCCCAGCATTTT. It specifies CASSPLPGNNQPQHF.

The CDR3 spells CASSKRTGRFRTGELFF. In nucleotides, the CDR3 is TGTGCCAGCAGCAAACGGACGGGTCGATTCCGGACCGGGGAGCTGTTTTTT. The rearrangement joins TRBV5-4 to TRBJ2-2, with D unclear. Germline loops: CDR1 SGHNT, CDR2 YYREEE (reference sequence). The CDR3 is 17 amino acids. V was shortened by 4 bases and J by 5 bases, with 21 bases between the two germline ends.

This chain links TRBV10-3 with TRBJ1-1; 7 bases match TRBD1. The CDR3 runs to 14 residues. The junction had 4 bases not matched to a gene; V was cut back by 5 bases and J by 1 base. Germline CDR1 reads ENHRY; CDR2 reads SYGVKD. Here the CDR3 reads CAISKGTANTEAFF. CDR3 sequence (DNA): TGTGCCATCAGTAAAGGGACAGCGAACACTGAAGCTTTCTTT.

This clone occurred a few times. This rearrangement joins TRBV4-3 to TRBJ2-2; perhaps TRBD2 as D (6 bases). The CDR3 consists of 15 residues. Trimming stripped 0 bases from V and 6 bases from J, with 11 bases between. Germline V gene lookup returns CDR1 LGHNA and CDR2 YSLEER. The CDR3 DNA is TGCGCCAGCAGCCAAGAGCACGGGGGACCCGGGGAGCTGTTTTTT. It is translated as CASSQEHGGPGELFF.

V usage is TRBV18 and J usage is TRBJ2-5; TRBD2 is a possible D gene (5 bases). V lost 5 bases and J lost 5, with 12 bases in between. This CDR3 region has 13 residues. Germline CDR1 is KGHSH and CDR2 is LQKENI. The CDR3 spells CASSSGVEETQYF. The CDR3, as DNA: TGTGCCAGCTCATCCGGGGTCGAGGAGACCCAGTACTTC. Full variable domain (outside the CDR3, taken from reference TRBV18 and TRBJ2-5): NAGVMQNPRHLVRRRGQEARLRCSPMKGHSHVYWYRQLPEEGLKFMVYLQKENIIDESGMPKERFSAEFPKEGPSILRIQQVVRGDSAAYFCASSSGVEETQYFGPGTRLLVL.

The chain uses TRBV6-6 and TRBJ2-1, with a weak D call TRBD2 (5 bases). V was pared by 4 bases and J by 0 bases, with 10 bases between. CDR1 and CDR2 (germline): MNHNY, SVGAGI (reference sequence). The CDR3 sequence is 15 residues long. The CDR3: CASSLSGTSYNEQFF. The CDR3 DNA reads TGTGCCAGCAGTTTAAGCGGAACCTCCTACAATGAGCAGTTCTTC.